This passage covers 20 T cell receptor beta chains from one sample sequenced in a study of T cell changes during pregnancy in multiple sclerosis. TCRdb's copy holds only in-frame clones and misses some; the assay was immunoSEQ multiplex PCR. The table lists about 45,000 clones, roughly 90% of them singletons, with roughly 2% in the top ten. The sample in question was peripheral blood, obtained in the first trimester of pregnancy. The receptors come from a female donor with multiple sclerosis, enrolled in a pregnancy study.

CDR3 sequence reads: CASSDRQGHTEAFF. In nucleotides, the CDR3 is TGTGCCAGTAGTGATAGACAGGGGCACACTGAAGCTTTCTTT. The chain links TRBV19 to TRBJ1-1, with 8 bases lining up with TRBD1. This CDR3 is built from 14 residues. CDR1 and CDR2 (germline): LNHDA, SQIVND (reference sequence). Trimming removed 5 bases from V and 3 bases from J; junction bases left unmatched: 5.

The V call is TRBV28, the J call TRBJ2-3, with 7 bases that match TRBD2. Trimming removed 3 bases from V and 8 bases from J; junction bases left unmatched: 5. Germline loops: CDR1 MDHEN, CDR2 SYDVKM. The CDR3 is 13 residues long. The CDR3 reads CASSFPTGGTQYF. CDR3 sequence (DNA): TGTGCCAGCAGTTTCCCTACGGGGGGTACGCAGTATTTT.

This sequence joins TRBV19 and TRBJ1-6; 7 bases match TRBD1. The CDR3 extends over 14 amino acids. Per the germline V gene, CDR1 is LNHDA and CDR2 is SQIVND (reference sequence). V was pared by 3 bases and J by 7 bases, with 3 bases of the junction left unmatched. CDR3 region: CASSIDRVNSPLHF. In DNA form, the CDR3 reads TGTGCCAGTAGTATCGACAGGGTAAATTCACCCCTCCACTTT.

This chain joins TRBV28 and TRBJ2-7; 10 bases line up with TRBD1. This CDR3 contains 15 residues. Germline-derived CDR1 and CDR2 are MDHEN and SYDVKM. Trimming removed 3 bases from V and 2 bases from J; junction bases left unmatched: 4. Here the CDR3 reads CASSLPGTGAYEQYF. CDR3 DNA: TGTGCCAGCAGTTTGCCCGGGACAGGGGCCTACGAGCAGTACTTC.

The chain recombines TRBV5-4 with TRBJ2-2; D remains ambiguous. Germline V gives CDR1 SGHNT, CDR2 YYREEE (reference sequence). Trimming cost V 4 bases and J 8 bases, with 12 bases left between them. The CDR3 runs 13 residues. The CDR3 DNA follows: TGTGCCAGCAGCCCTAGGATGAGTGGGGAGCTGTTTTTT. Translating gives CASSPRMSGELFF. The full variable domain, rest sourced from reference TRBV5-4 and TRBJ2-2, is ETGVTQSPTHLIKTRGQQVTLRCSSQSGHNTVSWYQQALGQGPQFIFQYYREEENGRGNFPPRFSGLQFPNYSSELNVNALELDDSALYLCASSPRMSGELFFGEGSRLTVL.

V gene TRBV2 combines with J gene TRBJ1-3; TRBD1 matches 9 bases. After removal of 7 bases from V and 4 bases from J, the junction contained 8 bases not matched to a gene. From germline, CDR1 is SNHLY and CDR2 FYNNEI. The CDR3 is 15 residues long. The CDR3, as DNA: TGTGCCAGCACCTTTACAGGGGGCGACGGAAACACCATATATTTT. Protein sequence: CASTFTGGDGNTIYF. Full variable domain (rest looked up from reference TRBV2 and TRBJ1-3): EPEVTQTPSHQVTQMGQEVILRCVPISNHLYFYWYRQILGQKVEFLVSFYNNEISEKSEIFDDQFSVERPDGSNFTLKIRSTKLEDSAMYFCASTFTGGDGNTIYFGEGSWLTVV.

J is TRBJ2-7 and V is TRBV19; 8 bases are shared with TRBD1. CDR3 length equals 14 residues. CDR1 and CDR2 from the germline V gene are LNHDA and SQIVND (reference sequence). The ends lost 3 bases at V and 2 bases at J; junction bases unmatched: 3. CDR3 nucleotide sequence: TGTGCCAGTAGTATCGGGACAGGCCCCTACGAGCAGTACTTC. Residues: CASSIGTGPYEQYF.

This clone was detected ten times or more. V is TRBV4-1 and J is TRBJ2-7, with 7 bases matching TRBD1. V lost 1 base and J lost 2; bases outside the gene matches: 5. The CDR3 has 15 amino acids. Germline loops: CDR1 MGHRA, CDR2 YSYEKL. In DNA, the CDR3 is TGCGCCAGCAGCCAAGGACAGGGCCCGACCTACGAGCAGTACTTC. Translation gives CASSQGQGPTYEQYF.

This clone has just one count. The chain links TRBV12-2 to TRBJ1-4; TRBD1 reflects the table's D call only, with no check against the DNA. TRBV12-2 is labeled a pseudogene. The CDR3 has 16 amino acids. The CDR3 DNA reads TGTGCAAGTCGCTTAGCGGCCGGGACACCCCGACGCGGACTGTTTTTT. Translated: CASRLAAGTPRRGLFF.

The chain recombines TRBV6-1 with TRBJ2-7; D perhaps matches TRBD2 (6 bases). The V gene lost 0 bases and the J gene lost 2 bases, with 14 bases spanning the gap. Looked up from germline, CDR1 is MNHNS and CDR2 is SASEGT. This CDR3 comprises 16 residues. CDR3 bases: TGTGCCAGCAGTGAAGCGGGGGGTTCTACTGCCTACGAGCAGTACTTC. It specifies CASSEAGGSTAYEQYF.

This clone was counted a few times. The rearrangement joins TRBV2 to TRBJ1-5; tentatively, D is TRBD1 (5 bases). Looked up from germline, CDR1 is SNHLY and CDR2 is FYNNEI. V shed 6 bases and J shed 7 bases, with 13 bases lying between them. The CDR3 runs to 13 residues. CDR3 sequence reads: CASSGDGGQPQHF. The CDR3 nucleotides read TGTGCCAGCAGCGGAGACGGGGGGCAGCCCCAGCATTTT.

The gene calls are TRBV30 and TRBJ2-7; D is perhaps TRBD2 (6 bases). The CDR3 runs 11 residues. Germline V CDR1 and CDR2: GTSNPN, SVGIG (reference sequence). Trimming left V 1 base short and J 11 bases short, with 12 bases between. This chain's CDR3 is CAWSGGLEKYF. The CDR3 DNA follows: TGTGCCTGGAGTGGGGGACTTGAGAAGTACTTC.

The chain links TRBV5-1 to TRBJ1-6; D ambiguous. V lost 0 bases and J 6 bases, leaving 10 bases between the germline ends. CDR1 and CDR2 (germline): SGHRS, YFSETQ. CDR3 length: 15 residues. The CDR3 region is CASSLDWGANSPLHF. The DNA for the CDR3 is TGCGCCAGCAGCTTGGATTGGGGAGCTAATTCACCCCTCCACTTT.

The chain is built from TRBV12-5 and TRBJ2-1, with D maybe TRBD2 (6 bases). Trimming removed 6 bases from V and 7 bases from J, with 19 bases in between. Germline V gene data show CDR1 as LGHNT and CDR2 as FRNRAP. This CDR3 is built from 15 residues. CDR3 coding DNA: TGTGCTAGTGGCCAGGGACTCCCTCGGGTTAATGAGCAGTTCTTC. Protein: CASGQGLPRVNEQFF.

The V call is TRBV7-3, the J call TRBJ1-2, with 8 positions matching TRBD1. V trimming: 6 bases; J trimming: 8 bases; junction bases outside the gene matches: 11. Germline assignment: CDR1 SGHTA and CDR2 FQGTGA. The CDR3 runs 14 residues. The DNA for the CDR3 is TGTGCCAGCAGTTCAGGACAGGGAGTAGCAGGCTACACCTTC. Encoded protein: CASSSGQGVAGYTF.

V usage is TRBV2 and J usage is TRBJ2-3, with a possible D match to TRBD2 (6 bases). V dropped 5 bases and J dropped 3 bases, with 21 bases sitting between them. The CDR3 is made up of 17 amino acids. The germline CDR1 and CDR2 sequences are SNHLY and FYNNEI. CDR3 residues: CASSPGLYNPGTDTQYF. The CDR3 DNA is TGTGCCAGCAGTCCGGGACTTTACAACCCGGGGACAGATACGCAGTATTTT.

This chain uses TRBV9 with TRBJ1-1; possible D gene TRBD1, 6 bases. The V end was cut by 1 base, the J end by 3 bases, with 10 bases between. Germline CDR1 is SGDLS and CDR2 is YYNGEE. The CDR3 is 14 amino acids. CDR3: CASSVTGMDTEAFF. In DNA, the CDR3 is TGTGCCAGCAGCGTAACAGGGATGGACACTGAAGCTTTCTTT.

The chain employs TRBV5-1 and TRBJ1-4; 8 nucleotides align to TRBD1. Germline V gene data show CDR1 as SGHRS and CDR2 as YFSETQ. This CDR3 contains 14 residues. Trimming cost V 4 bases and J 8 bases; bases outside gene matches: 7. The CDR3 here is CASSLGQGREKLFF. Written as DNA, the CDR3 is TGCGCCAGCAGCCTTGGACAGGGACGGGAAAAACTGTTTTTT.

This clone was recorded once. This chain connects TRBV5-6 to TRBJ2-5, with TRBD1 matching 9 bases. The germline V gene has CDR1 SGHDT and CDR2 YYEEEE. V was clipped by 1 base and J by 4 bases; unmatched bases: 5. CDR3 length: 15 amino acids. The CDR3, as DNA: TGTGCCAGCAGCTTGAGCGGGACAGGGCTAGAGACCCAGTACTTC. This encodes CASSLSGTGLETQYF. Using reference TRBV5-6 and TRBJ2-5 for the parts outside the CDR3, the full variable domain is DAGVTQSPTHLIKTRGQQVTLRCSPKSGHDTVSWYQQALGQGPQFIFQYYEEEERQRGNFPDRFSGHQFPNYSSELNVNALLLGDSALYLCASSLSGTGLETQYFGPGTRLLVL.

Only a few counts were recorded for this clone. The chain combines TRBV4-3 with TRBJ1-1, with TRBD1 as a possible D gene (6 bases). V was trimmed by 0 bases and J by 5 bases, leaving 10 bases between them. From germline, CDR1 is LGHNA and CDR2 YSLEER. This CDR3 comprises 14 residues. CDR3 protein: CASSQERGSTEAFF. The CDR3, as DNA: TGCGCCAGCAGCCAAGAAAGGGGGAGTACTGAAGCTTTCTTT.